The rows below give T cell receptor beta chains drawn from one sample of a study of cytomegalovirus exposure and HLA in healthy donors. Generated by immunoSEQ multiplex PCR, the TCRdb table keeps only in-frame clones and is missing some. The sample yields about 120,000 clones, approximately 69% seen once. Sequenced material: PBMCs. The source is a man aged 40-55 years in good health and CMV-seropositive. Both conserved end residues are part of each CDR3. Each record gives: V gene, J gene, clone size, D gene, CDR3 DNA, CDR3 protein. The D gene is left open where the match is weak. Size tells how often a clone was seen (once, few, many) or the class of an expanded clone, and some rows leave it out.

TRBV30	TRBJ1-3	NA	NA	TGTGCCTGGAGTGTACTCCCGGGGGCTGGAAACACCATATATTTT	CAWSVLPGAGNTIYF
TRBV5-1	TRBJ2-1	NA	NA	TGCGCCAGCAGCCCGAACAGGTACAATGAGCAGTTCTTC	CASSPNRYNEQFF
TRBV4-2	TRBJ1-1	NA	NA	TGTGCCAGCAGCCAAGATCTAATATCTAGAGCTTTCTTT	CASSQDLISRAFF
TRBV7-9	TRBJ2-1	NA	TRBD2	TGTGCCAGCAGCTTAGAGGGACTAGCGGGAGCCGGTGAGCAGTTCTTC	CASSLEGLAGAGEQFF
TRBV10-1	TRBJ1-1	few	NA	TGCGCCAGCAGCATACAGGGGAACACTGAAGCTTTCTTT	CASSIQGNTEAFF
TRBV5-6	TRBJ1-5	NA	NA	TGTGCCAGCAGCTTGGGAGGATATAGCAATCAGCCCCAGCATTTT	CASSLGGYSNQPQHF
TRBV11-2	TRBJ1-4	NA	NA	TGTGCCAGCAGCTTAGGAGGACGGACAAATGAAAAACTGTTTTTT	CASSLGGRTNEKLFF
TRBV11-2	TRBJ1-4	NA	NA	TGTGCCAGCAGCTTATTTGGACGGGGAAAACTTCTGTTTTTT	CASSLFGRGKLLFF
TRBV7-9	TRBJ2-5	NA	TRBD2	TGTGCCAGCAGCTTTGGACTAGCCCGGGAGACCCAGTACTTC	CASSFGLARETQYF
TRBV14	TRBJ2-2	NA	TRBD2	TGTGCCAGCAGCCAAGACGGGAGGAGGGAGCTGTTTTTT	CASSQDGRRELFF
TRBV25-1	TRBJ2-5	NA	NA	TGTGCCAGCAGTGGAGGAGCCGCGACAGGTTCTGGGGAGACCCAGTACTTC	CASSGGAATGSGETQYF
TRBV19	TRBJ1-3	NA	NA	TGTGCCAGTAGCAGGGACACTAGCTCTGGAAACACCATATATTTT	CASSRDTSSGNTIYF
TRBV10-3	TRBJ2-1	NA	TRBD2	TGTGCCATCAGTGATCCCGGGACTAGTAGGTATGAGCAGTTCTTC	CAISDPGTSRYEQFF
TRBV27	TRBJ2-3	NA	NA	TGTGCCAGCAGGGCCACAGATACGCAGTATTTT	CASRATDTQYF
TRBV2	TRBJ1-4	NA	TRBD1	TGTGCCAGCAGTCCTCGGACAGGGGCTAATGAAAAACTGTTTTTT	CASSPRTGANEKLFF
TRBV5-4	TRBJ2-3	NA	TRBD2	TGTGCCAGCAGCCGCCGACCCACAAGCGGGGGCCCCGTACCGGATACGCAGTATTTT	CASSRRPTSGGPVPDTQYF
TRBV9	TRBJ2-7	NA	TRBD2	TGTGCCAGCAGCATTGACGGGGGGTCGACCTACGAGCAGTACTTC	CASSIDGGSTYEQYF
TRBV19	TRBJ1-5	NA	TRBD1	TGTGCCAGTAGTACATCGACAGGGAGCAATCAGCCCCAGCATTTT	CASSTSTGSNQPQHF
TRBV14	TRBJ1-3	once	NA	TGTGCCAGCAGCCAAGTAGGCGGAAACTCTGGAAACACCATATATTTT	CASSQVGGNSGNTIYF
TRBV7-2	TRBJ1-2	NA	NA	TGTGCCAGCAGCCCTCATGCGACTAACTATGGCTACACCTTC	CASSPHATNYGYTF
TRBV2	TRBJ2-7	NA	NA	TGTGCCAGCAGTGGACTAGACTTACCTAGTGAGCAGTACTTC	CASSGLDLPSEQYF
TRBV28	TRBJ2-2	NA	NA	TGTGCCAGCAGCCCAAAAGCAGGGTACGGGGAGCTGTTTTTT	CASSPKAGYGELFF
TRBV28	TRBJ2-2	NA	NA	TGTGCCAGCAGTTTCTCGCGGGAAATCACCGGGGAGCTGTTTTTT	CASSFSREITGELFF
TRBV6-5	TRBJ1-2	NA	NA	TGTGCCAGCAGTCAGGCAGGGTACTATGGCTACACCTTC	CASSQAGYYGYTF
TRBV4-1	TRBJ2-3	NA	TRBD1	TGCGCCAGCAGCCAAGATAACAGGGGTTCTAGCACAGATACGCAGTATTTT	CASSQDNRGSSTDTQYF
TRBV7-2	TRBJ2-3	NA	TRBD2	TGTGCCAGCAGCTTAAGCGGGAACACAGATACGCAGTATTTT	CASSLSGNTDTQYF
TRBV6-5	TRBJ1-1	NA	TRBD1	TGTGCCAGCAGCCGCTTAGGACAGGGGGGATCTGAAGCTTTCTTT	CASSRLGQGGSEAFF
TRBV4-1	TRBJ1-1	NA	TRBD1	TGCGCCAGCAGCCAAGCGGACAGGCGCCGAGGCACTGAAGCTTTCTTT	CASSQADRRRGTEAFF
TRBV6-6	TRBJ1-4	many	TRBD1	TGTGCCAGCAGGACAGGGGGAGGTGAAAAACTGTTTTTT	CASRTGGGEKLFF
TRBV6-6	TRBJ2-1	NA	NA	TGTGCCAGCAGTTCCCTACGTGATGGCAATGAGCAGTTCTTC	CASSSLRDGNEQFF
TRBV2	TRBJ2-1	NA	TRBD2	TGTGCCAGCAGGGAACTAGCGGGAGGGTCCGAACAGTTCTTC	CASRELAGGSEQFF
TRBV6-5	TRBJ2-7	NA	TRBD1	TGTGCCAGCAGTTTAACGGGACAGAACGAGCAGTACTTC	CASSLTGQNEQYF
TRBV5-1	TRBJ2-1	NA	NA	TGCGCCAGCAGCGACGGACCCGACTACTACAATGAGCAGTTCTTC	CASSDGPDYYNEQFF
TRBV5-1	TRBJ1-5	NA	TRBD1	TGCGCCAGCAGCCCCGGCGACAGGGGGACGGATCAGCCCCAGCATTTT	CASSPGDRGTDQPQHF
TRBV5-5	TRBJ1-2	NA	NA	TGTGCCAGCAGCTTGCGTGCTCAGGAAGCTAACTATGGCTACACCTTC	CASSLRAQEANYGYTF
TRBV30	TRBJ2-1	NA	NA	TGTGCCTGGAGTGGCCCAGAAGACAATGAGCAGTTCTTC	CAWSGPEDNEQFF
TRBV2	TRBJ1-4	once	NA	TGTGCCAGCACCCGACAGGCAAATGAAAAACTGTTTTTT	CASTRQANEKLFF
TRBV6-1	TRBJ2-1	NA	NA	TGTGCCAGCAGTGAACGTGGGGGGTGGAATGAGCAGTTCTTC	CASSERGGWNEQFF
TRBV18	TRBJ2-2	once	NA	TGTGCCAGCTCACCCGGGGGGGAGCTGTTTTTT	CASSPGGELFF
TRBV2	TRBJ1-5	NA	NA	TGTGCCAGCAGTGAAGGGACAGTTAATCAGCCCCAGCATTTT	CASSEGTVNQPQHF
TRBV12-1	TRBJ2-5	few	NA	TGTGCCAGCAGCTCTAGGCCCATCCCGTACTTC	CASSSRPIPYF
TRBV7-9	TRBJ1-6	NA	NA	TGTGCCAGCAGCCTTAAGGGCGGGGCCCAAGTACGCTCACCCCTCCACTTT	CASSLKGGAQVRSPLHF
TRBV5-1	TRBJ1-2	once	TRBD1	TGCGCCAGCAAGACAGGGGGCGCAGAGGTGGAGGGCTACACCTTC	CASKTGGAEVEGYTF
TRBV5-4	TRBJ1-2	few	TRBD1	TGTGCCAGCAGCTTAAGGGACAGGGCCTATGGCTACACCTTC	CASSLRDRAYGYTF
TRBV7-9	TRBJ2-3	NA	NA	TGTGCCAGCAGCTCGAGCGCGGCCAGCACAGATACGCAGTATTTT	CASSSSAASTDTQYF